This T cell receptor beta chain emerged from a study of blood T cell repertoires in COVID-19. Study in general: The study drew acute and convalescent COVID-19 samples from the United States, Italy and Spain.

Seattle participants joined during active infection and were tracked over time. Only in-frame clones appear in the TCRdb table, and some are missing; sequencing was by immunoSEQ multiplex PCR. Here the sample spans about 200,000 clones, 86% being singletons. The CDR3 length is 17 residues. V lost 2 bases to trimming and J lost 7 bases; unmatched junction nucleotides: 10. The TCR was taken from a woman in her forties or fifties with COVID-19, enrolled during active disease. The chain uses TRBV23-1 and TRBJ2-2, with 10 bases that match TRBD1. TRBV23-1 falls under the ORF class, with uncertain function. The sequencing sample was made of peripheral blood. CDR3 in amino acids: CASSQDRGLWNGGELFF. Here the CDR3 DNA reads TGCGCCAGCAGTCAAGACAGGGGGCTCTGGAATGGCGGGGAGCTGTTTTTT.